These T cell receptor beta chains were read from a single sample in a study of shared clonotypes between healthy human individuals. The method was immunoSEQ multiplex PCR; TCRdb's version includes in-frame clones alone and lacks a portion of them. Among nearly 1 million clones, less than 85% were seen once, and the ten largest hold approximately 1.5%. The sequenced sample was memory CD4+ T cells sorted from blood. The receptors stem from a man aged 18 to 29 in good health. CDR3s include the opening cysteine and the closing phenylalanine or tryptophan. The D gene is left open where the match is weak. Clone size, where shown, is once, few, many, or a class for clones that have expanded.

D gene	clone size	V gene	J gene	CDR3 protein	CDR3 DNA
-	-	TRBV4-1	TRBJ2-7	CASSQDHLSSYEQYF	TGCGCCAGCAGCCAAGATCATCTAAGCTCCTACGAGCAGTACTTC
-	once	TRBV5-1	TRBJ1-4	CASSSGQKLFF	TGCGCCAGCAGCTCGGGGCAGAAACTGTTTTTT
TRBD2	few	TRBV5-1	TRBJ2-5	CASSGSAGVGLYQETQYF	TGCGCCAGCAGTGGATCGGCGGGAGTGGGTCTGTACCAAGAGACCCAGTACTTC
TRBD2	-	TRBV4-2	TRBJ2-3	CASSQEWLAGGPTDTQYF	TGTGCCAGCAGCCAAGAGTGGCTAGCGGGGGGGCCTACAGATACGCAGTATTTT
-	-	TRBV11-2	TRBJ1-1	CASSSNARGGTEAFF	TGTGCCAGCAGCTCAAACGCGCGGGGCGGCACTGAAGCTTTCTTT
-	-	TRBV5-1	TRBJ1-3	CASSLMGATGNTIYF	TGCGCCAGCAGCTTGATGGGGGCGACCGGAAACACCATATATTTT
TRBD2	-	TRBV19	TRBJ2-1	CASSVGTSGEQFF	TGTGCCAGTAGTGTGGGGACTAGCGGTGAGCAGTTCTTC
TRBD2	-	TRBV5-8	TRBJ2-1	CASSDPLRGAYNEQFF	TGTGCCAGCAGCGACCCCCTGCGGGGGGCTTACAATGAGCAGTTCTTC
-	-	TRBV5-4	TRBJ2-7	CASSPDSSRAYEQYF	TGTGCCAGCAGCCCGGACAGCTCCCGAGCCTACGAGCAGTACTTC
-	-	TRBV30	TRBJ1-1	CAWRQQGNTEAFF	TGTGCCTGGAGGCAACAGGGGAACACTGAAGCTTTCTTT
-	-	TRBV7-9	TRBJ2-1	CASSPPGSGLDEQFF	TGTGCCAGCAGCCCCCCCGGGAGTGGGTTGGATGAGCAGTTCTTC
-	-	TRBV5-1	TRBJ1-4	CASSLSGAQGNEKLFF	TGCGCCAGCAGCTTGTCGGGGGCGCAGGGTAATGAAAAACTGTTTTTT
-	-	TRBV19	TRBJ2-7	CASSTGTNYEQYF	TGTGCCAGTAGTACCGGGACGAACTACGAGCAGTACTTC
-	once	TRBV27	TRBJ1-1	CASSLSVNTEAFF	TGTGCCAGCAGTTTATCAGTGAACACTGAAGCTTTCTTT
-	few	TRBV7-8	TRBJ1-1	CASSLVGQARTEAFF	TGTGCCAGCAGCTTAGTGGGTCAGGCGAGAACTGAAGCTTTCTTT
TRBD1	-	TRBV5-4	TRBJ2-7	CASSPGGQGGIDEQYF	TGTGCCAGCAGCCCTGGGGGACAGGGAGGGATCGACGAGCAGTACTTC
-	-	TRBV7-8	TRBJ2-3	CASSDSSYGGASDTQYF	TGTGCCAGCAGTGACTCCTCTTACGGGGGAGCTTCTGATACGCAGTATTTT
-	-	TRBV6-5	TRBJ1-1	CASSSRTGLMNTEAFF	TGTGCCAGCAGTTCCCGGACTGGCCTAATGAACACTGAAGCTTTCTTT
-	-	TRBV6-1	TRBJ1-1	CASLWTGMNTEAFF	TGTGCCAGCTTATGGACGGGAATGAACACTGAAGCTTTCTTT
TRBD2	-	TRBV9	TRBJ2-1	CASSVLVAGGGEQFF	TGTGCCAGCAGCGTATTGGTAGCGGGGGGCGGTGAGCAGTTCTTC
TRBD1	-	TRBV7-8	TRBJ2-7	CASSTIRDRVTYEQYF	TGTGCCAGCAGCACAATCAGGGACAGGGTGACCTACGAGCAGTACTTC
-	-	TRBV7-2	TRBJ1-5	CASSLARTGNQPQHF	TGTGCCAGCAGCTTAGCCCGGACCGGCAATCAGCCCCAGCATTTT
TRBD1	once	TRBV18	TRBJ1-5	CASSRKGADSNQPQHF	TGTGCCAGCTCACGGAAGGGGGCAGATAGCAATCAGCCCCAGCATTTT
-	once	TRBV30	TRBJ2-5	CAWRLGKETQYF	TGTGCCTGGAGATTAGGGAAAGAGACCCAGTACTTC
-	-	TRBV7-2	TRBJ2-1	CASSRGRDLYNEQFF	TGTGCCAGCAGCCGGGGTCGGGACCTATACAATGAGCAGTTCTTC
-	-	TRBV14	TRBJ1-2	CASSPPDSYYGYTF	TGTGCCAGCAGCCCCCCGGACAGTTACTATGGCTACACCTTC
-	-	TRBV6-5	TRBJ2-3	CATEDGPRGLYF	TGTGCCACCGAAGACGGGCCGAGGGGCTTGTATTTT
-	many	TRBV2	TRBJ1-2	CASILQRYGYTF	TGTGCCAGCATCTTACAGCGCTATGGCTACACCTTC
TRBD1	-	TRBV28	TRBJ1-1	CASSPTGSGNTEAFF	TGTGCCAGCAGCCCGACAGGGTCTGGGAACACTGAAGCTTTCTTT
-	-	TRBV11-2	TRBJ2-7	CASSLSYLYEQYF	TGTGCCAGCAGCTTAAGTTACCTCTACGAGCAGTACTTC
-	-	TRBV7-2	TRBJ2-3	CASSFSPDTQYF	TGTGCCAGCAGCTTCTCTCCAGATACGCAGTATTTT
TRBD2	once	TRBV16	TRBJ2-3	CASSPRAGGLTDTQYF	TGTGCCAGCAGCCCCCGAGCGGGGGGATTGACAGATACGCAGTATTTT
-	few	TRBV11-2	TRBJ2-2	CASSLEAGELFF	TGTGCCAGCAGCTTAGAGGCCGGGGAGCTGTTTTTT
-	-	TRBV7-2	TRBJ2-5	CASSPGRGETQYF	TGTGCCAGCAGCCCGGGACGGGGGGAGACCCAGTACTTC
TRBD1	-	TRBV20-1	TRBJ1-2	CSASPGGGYTF	TGCAGTGCTAGTCCAGGGGGTGGCTACACCTTC
-	-	TRBV9	TRBJ2-5	CASSPRGGMSQETQYF	TGTGCCAGCAGCCCGAGAGGGGGTATGTCTCAAGAGACCCAGTACTTC
TRBD1	-	TRBV27	TRBJ1-1	CASSSGTGGSAFF	TGTGCCAGCAGTTCCGGGACAGGGGGCTCAGCTTTCTTT
TRBD2	once	TRBV15	TRBJ2-1	CATSRVWREGLNEQFF	TGTGCCACCAGCAGAGTCTGGCGGGAGGGCCTCAATGAGCAGTTCTTC
-	-	TRBV19	TRBJ2-3	CASSPLTSRDTQYF	TGTGCCAGTAGTCCCCTGACCTCGCGGGATACGCAGTATTTT
TRBD1	-	TRBV2	TRBJ2-5	CASKPDRGGGETQYF	TGTGCCAGCAAACCGGACAGGGGTGGAGGGGAGACCCAGTACTTC
TRBD1	-	TRBV18	TRBJ2-7	CASSPGQNYEQYF	TGTGCCAGCTCACCGGGACAGAACTACGAGCAGTACTTC
TRBD2	many	TRBV7-9	TRBJ2-1	CASTRTGGINEQFF	TGTGCCAGCACAAGGACGGGGGGGATCAATGAGCAGTTCTTC
-	-	TRBV6-6	TRBJ1-5	CASSYSGQRSNQPQHF	TGTGCCAGCAGTTACTCGGGACAAAGAAGCAATCAGCCCCAGCATTTT
-	-	TRBV7-2	TRBJ2-2	CASSLVPGELFF	TGTGCCAGCAGCTTAGTGCCTGGGGAGCTGTTTTTT
TRBD1	once	TRBV10-3	TRBJ1-2	CAISGFAGGDYGYTF	TGTGCCATCAGTGGCTTTGCAGGGGGCGACTATGGCTACACCTTC
-	-	TRBV5-4	TRBJ2-7	CASSLSAGSYEQYF	TGTGCCAGCAGCTTGTCGGCAGGGTCCTACGAGCAGTACTTC
-	once	TRBV27	TRBJ1-6	CASRPDVGVPLNSPLHF	TGTGCCAGCCGCCCAGACGTGGGGGTCCCCTTGAATTCACCCCTCCACTTT
TRBD1	few	TRBV7-2	TRBJ1-5	CASSSEGQGKGNQPQHF	TGTGCCAGCAGCTCGGAGGGACAGGGCAAAGGGAATCAGCCCCAGCATTTT